This entry lists 2 T cell receptor beta chains sequenced from one sample in a study of beta chain features in type 1 diabetes. Expressed TCRB transcripts were sequenced because the entire RNA isolate underwent reverse transcription. Method: immunoSEQ multiplex PCR; TCRdb's copy keeps in-frame clones and lacks some. The table records 150,000 to 170,000 clones, less than 9.5% of them present only once. Sequences were obtained from central memory CD4+ T cells from blood. Receptor source: a man younger than 30 in good health.

This chain joins TRBV7-2 and TRBJ2-1; 14 bases map to TRBD2. After removal of 5 bases from V and 7 bases from J, the junction contained 10 bases not matched to a gene. This CDR3 comprises 17 residues. CDR1 and CDR2 (germline): SGHTA, FQGNSA. CDR3 amino acids: CASSTSGLAGVVNEQFF. The CDR3 DNA is TGTGCCAGCAGCACTTCGGGACTAGCGGGGGTAGTGAATGAGCAGTTCTTC.

This clone was seen a handful of times. This chain connects TRBV7-2 to TRBJ1-1; 9 bases line up with TRBD1. Germline loops: CDR1 SGHTA, CDR2 FQGNSA. V lost 4 bases, J lost 11 bases, and 8 bases stayed unmatched. The CDR3 has 13 residues. CDR3 sequence (DNA): TGTGCCAGCAGCTCAGACAGGGGGAGGAAGGCTTTCTTT. This translates into CASSSDRGRKAFF.